This T cell receptor (beta chain) was obtained from a study of blood T cell repertoires in COVID-19. Data came from immunoSEQ multiplex PCR; TCRdb stores just in-frame clones and leaves some out. The table records roughly 250,000 clones, 88% of them present only once. Trimming removed 2 bases at V and 4 bases at J, with 9 bases between. Germline CDR1 is SGHTS and CDR2 is YDEGEE. The CDR3 runs 13 residues. The material sequenced was PBMCs or T cells enriched from blood (not recorded which). This TCR came from a woman between 40 and 55 years old with acute COVID-19. The chain recombines TRBV5-8 with TRBJ1-1, with D perhaps TRBD1 (6 bases). CDR3 residues: CASSLGGSTEAFF. Written as DNA, the CDR3 is TGTGCCAGCAGCTTAGGGGGTTCCACTGAAGCTTTCTTT.